The T cell receptor beta chain described here comes from a study of blood T cell repertoires in COVID-19. The overall study: Material from acute and convalescent COVID-19 was sourced from the United States, Italy and Spain. T cells, B-cell-depleted T cells, or PBMCs supplied cDNA or gDNA.

Per the study methods: Estimation of nucleated cell counts relied on the amplification of reference gene primers. Method: immunoSEQ multiplex PCR; TCRdb's copy keeps in-frame clones and lacks some. V, J and clone size are those of that table, while D and trimming were read from the DNA. The data hold about 240,000 clones, with about 85% observed a single time. From germline, CDR1 is SGHRS and CDR2 YFSETQ. Trimming pared 4 bases from V and 5 bases from J, leaving 18 bases between. The CDR3 is made up of 16 amino acids. This clonotype originated in a man in his sixties who had recovered from COVID-19. The chain employs TRBV5-1 and TRBJ1-4; the D gene is possibly TRBD1 (6 bases). Sequenced: peripheral blood. CDR3 residues: CASSATPGQSNEKLFF. The CDR3 coding sequence is TGCGCCAGCAGCGCCACCCCGGGACAATCAAATGAAAAACTGTTTTTT.